The rows below give T cell receptor beta chains drawn from one sample of a study of CD8+ T cells in alopecia areata. Sequencing used immunoSEQ multiplex PCR; TCRdb keeps in-frame clones, though not all of them. Of roughly 120,000 clones in the sample, about half were seen once. The specimen was CD4+ T cells sorted from blood, collected at week 4, from a patient treated with tofacitinib. These receptors were collected from a human donor with alopecia areata. The CDR3 runs from the conserved cysteine through the conserved F or W. A D gene is named only where the DNA matches it firmly. For some rows the clone size is stated as once, few or many, or as a class when expanded; others skip it.

NA	TRBV7-9	TRBJ2-5	NA	CASSLGGGSGLWAQYF	TGTGCCAGCAGCTTAGGCGGCGGTAGCGGTTTATGGGCCCAGTACTTC
NA	TRBV20-1	TRBJ2-7	NA	CSARSTYEQYF	TGCAGTGCTAGATCTACCTACGAGCAGTACTTC
NA	TRBV30	TRBJ1-1	NA	CAWRVRTLRSLGMNTEAFF	TGTGCCTGGAGGGTTCGGACGCTTCGCTCTTTAGGGATGAACACTGAAGCTTTCTTT
NA	TRBV5-6	TRBJ2-7	NA	CASSSVDGSYEQYF	TGTGCCAGCAGCTCGGTGGACGGCTCCTACGAGCAGTACTTC
TRBD1	TRBV19	TRBJ2-7	few	CASSTARQGVYEQYF	TGTGCCAGTAGTACAGCGAGACAGGGAGTCTACGAGCAGTACTTC
TRBD2	TRBV29-1	TRBJ2-3	NA	CSVQRAGGSTDTQYF	TGCAGCGTCCAGAGGGCGGGAGGGAGCACAGATACGCAGTATTTT
TRBD1	TRBV29-1	TRBJ1-1	NA	CSVGGQGAEAFF	TGCAGCGTTGGGGGGCAGGGGGCTGAAGCTTTCTTT
NA	TRBV5-6	TRBJ2-5	NA	CASSLGPSGSQETQYF	TGTGCCAGCAGCTTGGGCCCTTCGGGGTCCCAAGAGACCCAGTACTTC
TRBD2	TRBV4-2	TRBJ2-7	NA	CASSNGRAGEQYF	TGTGCCAGCAGCAATGGGAGGGCCGGCGAGCAGTACTTC
NA	TRBV6-5	TRBJ1-5	once	CASRPGTYSSQPQHF	TGTGCCAGCAGACCCGGGACATATTCCTCTCAGCCCCAGCATTTT
TRBD1	TRBV23-1	TRBJ2-6	NA	CASRPTGQPSGANVLTF	TGCGCCAGCAGACCAACGGGACAGCCCTCTGGGGCCAACGTCCTGACTTTC
TRBD1	TRBV29-1	TRBJ2-6	NA	CSVPGTGVSGANVLTF	TGCAGCGTCCCCGGGACAGGCGTCTCCGGGGCCAACGTCCTGACTTTC
NA	TRBV28	TRBJ2-7	few	CASSSAGTEGYEQYF	TGTGCCAGCAGTTCCGCCGGGACGGAGGGCTACGAGCAGTACTTC
TRBD1	TRBV19	TRBJ2-7	few	CASSIPGTGYSYEQYF	TGTGCCAGTAGTATCCCCGGGACAGGGTACTCCTACGAGCAGTACTTC
NA	TRBV30	TRBJ1-1	NA	CAWSLVNTEAFF	TGTGCCTGGAGCTTAGTGAACACTGAAGCTTTCTTT
TRBD1	TRBV27	TRBJ2-1	NA	CASSSQQGNEQFF	TGTGCCAGCAGTTCACAACAGGGGAATGAGCAGTTCTTC
NA	TRBV5-1	TRBJ1-2	NA	CASSLSGANYGYTF	TGCGCCAGCAGCTTGTCAGGGGCTAACTATGGCTACACCTTC
TRBD1	TRBV5-1	TRBJ2-2	NA	CASRPGTANTGELFF	TGCGCCAGCAGGCCCGGGACAGCCAACACCGGGGAGCTGTTTTTT
NA	TRBV29-1	TRBJ2-1	NA	CSVAGTNNEQFF	TGCAGCGTAGCCGGGACGAACAATGAGCAGTTCTTC
TRBD1	TRBV29-1	TRBJ1-2	NA	CSDRDRGSYGYTF	TGCAGCGACAGGGACAGGGGAAGCTATGGCTACACCTTC
TRBD1	TRBV12-5	TRBJ2-7	NA	CASGLSTGDLYEQYF	TGTGCTAGTGGTTTGAGTACAGGGGACCTCTACGAGCAGTACTTC
NA	TRBV29-1	TRBJ1-6	NA	CSVADTYNSPLHF	TGCAGCGTTGCGGACACCTATAATTCACCCCTCCACTTT
TRBD2	TRBV11-2	TRBJ2-3	few	CASSRGGPYTDTQYF	TGTGCCAGCAGCCGCGGGGGGCCGTACACAGATACGCAGTATTTT
NA	TRBV7-6	TRBJ2-5	NA	CASSSFFGGEETQYF	TGTGCCAGCAGCTCGTTCTTCGGGGGAGAAGAGACCCAGTACTTC
NA	TRBV5-1	TRBJ1-2	NA	CASSPGDGSGYTF	TGCGCCAGCAGCCCAGGTGATGGGAGCGGCTACACCTTC
NA	TRBV30	TRBJ1-5	NA	CACSRWGVDNQPQHF	TGTGCCTGCTCTCGGTGGGGGGTTGACAATCAGCCCCAGCATTTT
NA	TRBV6-5	TRBJ1-4	once	CASSYRGQNEKLFF	TGTGCCAGCAGTTACAGGGGTCAAAATGAAAAACTGTTTTTT
TRBD2	TRBV5-1	TRBJ2-1	NA	CASSLGGRAWRNEQFF	TGCGCCAGCAGCTTGGGCGGGAGGGCATGGAGGAATGAGCAGTTCTTC
NA	TRBV4-1	TRBJ1-5	NA	CASSQGQGGNQPQHF	TGCGCCAGCAGCCAAGGGCAGGGCGGCAATCAGCCCCAGCATTTT
TRBD1	TRBV30	TRBJ2-1	NA	CARDRGLRNEQFF	TGTGCCAGAGACAGGGGGCTGCGGAATGAGCAGTTCTTC
TRBD1	TRBV18	TRBJ2-7	NA	CASSRSRGLAYEQYF	TGTGCCAGCTCACGGAGCAGGGGGCTGGCGTACGAGCAGTACTTC
NA	TRBV29-1	TRBJ2-7	once	CSVQEVSYEQYF	TGCAGCGTCCAAGAGGTCTCCTACGAGCAGTACTTC
NA	TRBV7-9	TRBJ2-3	NA	CASSPGGQYF	TGTGCCAGCAGCCCCGGGGGGCAGTATTTT
NA	TRBV7-9	TRBJ1-1	NA	CASSLARENTEAFF	TGTGCCAGCAGCTTGGCTAGGGAAAACACTGAAGCTTTCTTT
TRBD2	TRBV4-1	TRBJ2-5	NA	CASSHGTSGAYRSETQYF	TGCGCCAGCAGCCACGGGACTAGCGGGGCATATAGGTCGGAGACCCAGTACTTC
NA	TRBV30	TRBJ2-7	NA	CAWSASELSEQYF	TGTGCCTGGAGTGCTAGCGAGCTCTCCGAGCAGTACTTC
TRBD1	TRBV29-1	TRBJ1-1	NA	CSVVSGGETEAFF	TGCAGCGTTGTTTCAGGGGGCGAAACTGAAGCTTTCTTT
NA	TRBV5-1	TRBJ2-6	few	CASSLATGIGSGANVLTF	TGCGCCAGCAGCTTGGCCACAGGGATCGGCTCTGGGGCCAACGTCCTGACTTTC
NA	TRBV5-1	TRBJ2-5	NA	CASSLRETQYF	TGCGCCAGCAGCTTGCGAGAGACCCAGTACTTC
NA	TRBV29-1	TRBJ2-7	NA	CSVTRGGDEQYF	TGCAGCGTTACCAGGGGAGGCGACGAGCAGTACTTC
TRBD2	TRBV5-1	TRBJ2-5	NA	CASSLHWTSGGKTQYF	TGCGCCAGCAGCTTGCACTGGACTAGCGGGGGAAAGACCCAGTACTTC
NA	TRBV25-1	TRBJ1-3	NA	CASRGLVKAAQLPGTIYF	TGTGCCAGCAGGGGCTTGGTGAAGGCGGCTCAACTCCCAGGCACCATATATTTT
TRBD1	TRBV29-1	TRBJ2-3	NA	CSAGQGSRGTDTQYF	TGCAGCGCCGGACAGGGGAGTAGGGGCACAGATACGCAGTATTTT
NA	TRBV30	TRBJ1-1	NA	CAWSPTDRLEAFF	TGTGCCTGGAGTCCTACAGACAGGCTTGAAGCTTTCTTT
NA	TRBV19	TRBJ2-1	few	CASSPSPGLRGSYNEQFF	TGTGCCAGTAGTCCCTCCCCGGGTCTGCGGGGTTCCTACAATGAGCAGTTCTTC
TRBD1	TRBV6-5	TRBJ2-7	NA	CASRRQGSYEQYF	TGTGCCAGCAGACGACAGGGATCCTACGAGCAGTACTTC
TRBD2	TRBV9	TRBJ2-5	NA	CASSARTSPRETQYF	TGTGCCAGCAGCGCCAGGACTAGCCCCCGGGAGACCCAGTACTTC
NA	TRBV30	TRBJ1-1	NA	CAWSVPGLMYTEAFF	TGTGCCTGGAGTGTACCAGGGCTTATGTACACTGAAGCTTTCTTT
NA	TRBV29-1	TRBJ2-7	NA	CSYRDNSYEQYF	TGCAGCTACCGGGACAACTCCTACGAGCAGTACTTC
NA	TRBV7-9	TRBJ2-7	few	CASSLTTSEQYF	TGTGCCAGCAGCTTAACGACTAGCGAGCAGTACTTC
TRBD2	TRBV7-7	TRBJ2-5	NA	CASSPLAGGGETQYF	TGTGCTAGCAGCCCCCTGGCGGGGGGTGGGGAGACCCAGTACTTC
NA	TRBV30	TRBJ2-2	NA	CAWVPLWGHGELFF	TGTGCCTGGGTTCCCCTATGGGGTCACGGGGAGCTGTTTTTT
TRBD2	TRBV28	TRBJ2-7	few	CASSRISGRNGNEQYF	TGTGCCAGCAGTCGGATTAGCGGGAGGAACGGGAACGAGCAGTACTTC